These T cell receptor beta chains were read from a single sample in a study of T cells and Merkel cell carcinoma outcomes. TCRdb's copy holds only in-frame clones and misses some; the assay was immunoSEQ multiplex PCR. The sample holds 4,000 to 5,000 clones; around 93% are singletons and the top ten take approximately 1.6%. Material: tumor tissue from Merkel cell carcinoma. Receptor source: a human donor with Merkel cell carcinoma. Both conserved end residues are part of each CDR3. Each record gives: D gene, J gene, clone size, V gene, CDR3 DNA, CDR3 protein. The D gene is left open where the match is weak. The size entry is marked missing in some rows and otherwise reads once, few, many or a size class.

. TRBJ2-1 . TRBV6-5 TGTGCCAGCAGTCGACAGTGGAGCTCCTACAATGAGCAGTTCTTC CASSRQWSSYNEQFF
. TRBJ1-2 once TRBV23-1 TGCGCCAGCAGAATCGGGGACTATGGCTACACCTTC CASRIGDYGYTF
. TRBJ1-1 . TRBV4-1 TGCGCCAGCAGCCAAGTCCAGTTAATGAACACTGAAGCTTTCTTT CASSQVQLMNTEAFF
TRBD1 TRBJ1-1 once TRBV7-9 TGTGCCAGCAGCCCGCCGGACAGGATCACTGAAGCTTTCTTT CASSPPDRITEAFF
TRBD2 TRBJ2-7 . TRBV7-6 TGTGCCAGCAGCTCTAGCGGGAGATCCTACGAGCAGTACTTC CASSSSGRSYEQYF
. TRBJ1-2 . TRBV7-9 TGTGCCAGCAGCTTTCTGACGGAACTATATGGCTACACCTTC CASSFLTELYGYTF
. TRBJ1-2 . TRBV30 TGTGCCTGGAGACGGGACTGCCGGGACTATGGCTACACCTTC CAWRRDCRDYGYTF
. TRBJ2-2 . TRBV25-1 TGTGCCAGCAGTGCACACCCCGGGGAGCTGTTTTTT CASSAHPGELFF
. TRBJ2-7 . TRBV6-5 TGTGCCAGCAGTTATGGACAGACGACCTACGAGCAGTACTTC CASSYGQTTYEQYF
. TRBJ1-1 . TRBV5-5 TGTGCCAGCAGCCCGACGGACGGTCCACCTGAAGCTTTCTTT CASSPTDGPPEAFF
. TRBJ1-6 . TRBV6-1 TGTGCCAGCAGTGATCGGCAGGTGGATTCACCCCTCCACTTT CASSDRQVDSPLHF
TRBD1 TRBJ1-1 . TRBV10-3 TGTGCCATCAGGGCGGGACAGGGAGGCACTGAAGCTTTCTTT CAIRAGQGGTEAFF
. TRBJ1-1 . TRBV18 TGTGCCAGCTCACCGGCCAGGGACGGCACTGAAGCTTTCTTT CASSPARDGTEAFF
. TRBJ1-4 once TRBV18 TGTGCCAGCTCACCGACTCGTGGCCAGGGGCGGGGTGAAAAACTGTTTTTT CASSPTRGQGRGEKLFF
TRBD2 TRBJ2-1 . TRBV5-4 TGTGCCAGCAACGGGGGGAGGGGTACCTACAATGAGCAGTTCTTC CASNGGRGTYNEQFF
TRBD2 TRBJ2-7 . TRBV10-1 TGCGCCAGCAGTCTCGGGACTAGCGGGTACGAGCAGTACTTC CASSLGTSGYEQYF
TRBD1 TRBJ1-5 . TRBV19 TGTGCCAGTAGTATAGGGGACAGGGGGCCTCAGCCCCAGCATTTT CASSIGDRGPQPQHF
. TRBJ2-2 . TRBV7-8 TGTGCCAGCAGCCTGGGCCAGCCCGGGGAGCTGTTTTTT CASSLGQPGELFF
. TRBJ2-2 few TRBV12-5 TGTGCTAGTGGTTTGGAGAACACCGGGGAGCTGTTTTTT CASGLENTGELFF
TRBD2 TRBJ2-1 . TRBV7-7 TGTGCTAGCAGCGCAAGCGGGGGGGCAGATGAGCAGTTCTTC CASSASGGADEQFF
. TRBJ2-3 . TRBV12-5 TGTGCTAGTGGTACCTATCAGGGTTACACAGATACGCAGTATTTT CASGTYQGYTDTQYF
. TRBJ1-1 . TRBV12-5 TGTGCTAGTGGCTACGGGGGGAACACTGAAGCTTTCTTT CASGYGGNTEAFF